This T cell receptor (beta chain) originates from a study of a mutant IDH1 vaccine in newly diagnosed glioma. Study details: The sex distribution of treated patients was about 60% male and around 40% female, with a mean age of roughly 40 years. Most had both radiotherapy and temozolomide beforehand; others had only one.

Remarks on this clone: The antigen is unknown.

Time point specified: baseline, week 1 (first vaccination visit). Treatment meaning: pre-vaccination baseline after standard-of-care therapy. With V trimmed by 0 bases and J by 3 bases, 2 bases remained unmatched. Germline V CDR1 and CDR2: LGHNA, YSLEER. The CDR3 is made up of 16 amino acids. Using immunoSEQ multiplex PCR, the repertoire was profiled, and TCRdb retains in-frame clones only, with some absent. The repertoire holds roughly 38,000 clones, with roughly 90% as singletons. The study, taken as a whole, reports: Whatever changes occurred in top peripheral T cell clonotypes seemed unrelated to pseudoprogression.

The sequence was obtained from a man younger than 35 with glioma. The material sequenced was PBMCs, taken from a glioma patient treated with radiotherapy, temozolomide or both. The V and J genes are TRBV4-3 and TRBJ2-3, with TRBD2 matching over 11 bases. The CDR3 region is CASSQDRTSGTDTQYF. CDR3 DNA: TGCGCCAGCAGCCAAGACAGGACTAGCGGGACAGATACGCAGTATTTT.